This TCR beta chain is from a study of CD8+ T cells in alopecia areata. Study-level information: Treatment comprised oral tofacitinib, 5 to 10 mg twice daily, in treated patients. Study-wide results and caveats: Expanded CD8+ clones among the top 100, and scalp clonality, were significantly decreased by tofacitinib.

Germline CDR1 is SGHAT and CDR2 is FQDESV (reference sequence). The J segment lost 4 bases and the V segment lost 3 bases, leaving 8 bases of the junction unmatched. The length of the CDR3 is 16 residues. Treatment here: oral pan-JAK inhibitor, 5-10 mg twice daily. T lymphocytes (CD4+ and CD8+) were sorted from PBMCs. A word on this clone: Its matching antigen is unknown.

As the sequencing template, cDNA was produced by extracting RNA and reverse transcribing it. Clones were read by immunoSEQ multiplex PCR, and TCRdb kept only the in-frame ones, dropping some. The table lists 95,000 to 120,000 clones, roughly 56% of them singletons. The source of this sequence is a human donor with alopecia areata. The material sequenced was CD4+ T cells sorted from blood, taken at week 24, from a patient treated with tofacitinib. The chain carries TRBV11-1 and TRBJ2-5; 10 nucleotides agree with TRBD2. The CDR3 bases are TGTGCCAGCAGCTTCTCTAGCGGGGGCTGGGGAGAGACCCAGTACTTC. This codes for CASSFSSGGWGETQYF.